The sequence of this T cell receptor beta chain was determined in a study of identical twins. Regarding the study as a whole: Researchers caution that invariant MAIT and iNKT cells could partly confound zero-insertion analyses.

Template switching, a step in the protocol, added a universal primer site, and cDNA carried unique molecular identifiers. TCRdb passed the 5' RACE reads through MiXCR, listing each CDR3 protein once. The repertoire includes about 340,000 distinct CDR3 sequences, 8.5% to 10% of them detected once, and under 10% sits in the top ten. This clonotype was counted between two and nine times. What it recognizes is unknown. In every case, the donor was a healthy Caucasian. The receptor was isolated from a woman between 45 and 60 years old in good health. The specimen was naive T cells sorted from blood.

Written as DNA, the CDR3 is TGTGCCAGCAGCTTAGGGGTTCACCCTGGAAACACCATATATTTT. This gives the protein CASSLGVHPGNTIYF. The chain uses TRBV7-9 and TRBJ1-3, with unresolved D. Germline assignment: CDR1 SEHNR and CDR2 FQNEAQ (reference sequence). There are 15 residues in the CDR3. The V end was cut by 1 base, the J end by 2 bases, with 9 bases between.